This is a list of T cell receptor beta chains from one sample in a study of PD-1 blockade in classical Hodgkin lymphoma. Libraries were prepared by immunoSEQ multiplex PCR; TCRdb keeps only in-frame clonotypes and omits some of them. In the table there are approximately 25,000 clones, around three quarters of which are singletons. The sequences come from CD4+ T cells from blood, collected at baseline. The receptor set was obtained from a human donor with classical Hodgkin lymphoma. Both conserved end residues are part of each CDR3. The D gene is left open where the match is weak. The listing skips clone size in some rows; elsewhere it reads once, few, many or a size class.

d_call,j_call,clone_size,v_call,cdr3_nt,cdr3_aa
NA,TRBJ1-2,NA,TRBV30,TGTGCCTGGAGTCAATTCTCTCCTGGATTTAACTATGGCTACACCTTC,CAWSQFSPGFNYGYTF
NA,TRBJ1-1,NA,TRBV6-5,TGTGCCAGCAGTCTCTCCGGATGGGATGAAGCTTTCTTT,CASSLSGWDEAFF
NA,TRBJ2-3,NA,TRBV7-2,TGTGCCAGCAGCTTAGTCCCCGGGACGGAAACAGATACGCAGTATTTT,CASSLVPGTETDTQYF
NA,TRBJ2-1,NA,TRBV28,TGTGCCAGCAGTTTATGGCAAGGGGTTGGCAATGAGCAGTTCTTC,CASSLWQGVGNEQFF
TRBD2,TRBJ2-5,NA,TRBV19,TGTGCCAGTAGTCCCGAATGGGGGGGTAAAGAGACCCAGTACTTC,CASSPEWGGKETQYF
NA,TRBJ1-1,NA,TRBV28,TGTGCCAGCAGTCCCCTACGGACGTCCGAAGCTTTCTTT,CASSPLRTSEAFF
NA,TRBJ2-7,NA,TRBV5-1,TGCGCCAGCCACCCAGACAGTTCTGTTCGCGAGCAGTACTTC,CASHPDSSVREQYF
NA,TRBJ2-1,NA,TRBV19,TGTGCCAGTAGTATCACGGGCCTAAACTCCTACAATGAGCAGTTCTTC,CASSITGLNSYNEQFF
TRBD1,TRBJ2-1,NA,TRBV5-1,TGCGCCAGCAGCCCCGGACAGGGGGCGGGCGATGAGCAGTTCTTC,CASSPGQGAGDEQFF
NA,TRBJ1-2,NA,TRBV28,TGTGCCAGCAGTTTATCACAGGGAGGCAGCTATGGCTACACCTTC,CASSLSQGGSYGYTF
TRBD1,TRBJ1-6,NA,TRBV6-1,TGTGCCAGCAGTGGTGAGACAGGGTATTCACCCCTCCACTTT,CASSGETGYSPLHF
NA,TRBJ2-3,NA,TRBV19,TGTGCCAGTAGTATACGACCAGCTACTAGCACAGATACGCAGTATTTT,CASSIRPATSTDTQYF
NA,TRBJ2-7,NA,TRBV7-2,TGTGCCAGCAGCTTAGGTGGAGTCCTCTACGAGCAGTACTTC,CASSLGGVLYEQYF
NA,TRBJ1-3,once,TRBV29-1,TGCAGCGTCCGACAGGCCTTCTCTGGAAACACCATATATTTT,CSVRQAFSGNTIYF
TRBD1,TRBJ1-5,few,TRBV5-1,TGCGCCAGCAGCCGGACAGGGGGGAATCAGCCCCAGCATTTT,CASSRTGGNQPQHF
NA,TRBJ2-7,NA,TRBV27,TGTGCCAGCAGCGCCGGAGGGGACGAGCAGTACTTC,CASSAGGDEQYF
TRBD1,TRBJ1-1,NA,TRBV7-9,TGTGCCAGCAGCCCGAGAGGGGGCAGGACTGAAGCTTTCTTT,CASSPRGGRTEAFF
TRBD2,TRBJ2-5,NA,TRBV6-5,TGTGCCAGCAGGCCCAGCGGGGGGGCCGCGGCCCAGTACTTC,CASRPSGGAAAQYF
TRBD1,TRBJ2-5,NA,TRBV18,TGTGCCAGCTCACCCGGGACAGGGGCGGAGACCCAGTACTTC,CASSPGTGAETQYF
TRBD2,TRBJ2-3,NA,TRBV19,TGTGCCAGTAGTATATCTACTAGCGGGGGCCCGGGAGATACGCAGTATTTT,CASSISTSGGPGDTQYF
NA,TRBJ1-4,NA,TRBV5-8,TGTGCCAGCAGCTTGAGGTTCCGTAATGAAAAACTGTTTTTT,CASSLRFRNEKLFF
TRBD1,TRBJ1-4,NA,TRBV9,TGTGCCAGCAGCGTAGGAGTGACAGGGAATGAAAAACTGTTTTTT,CASSVGVTGNEKLFF
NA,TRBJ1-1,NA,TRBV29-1,TGCTCCGGCGGCCTGGGCACTGAAGCTTTCTTT,CSGGLGTEAFF
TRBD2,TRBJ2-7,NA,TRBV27,TGTGCCAGCAGAAAAGCGGGGGGAGCCTACGAGCAGTACTTC,CASRKAGGAYEQYF
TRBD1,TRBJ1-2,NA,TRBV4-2,TGTGCCAGCAGCCACGGACAGGATAGGGGCTACACCTTC,CASSHGQDRGYTF
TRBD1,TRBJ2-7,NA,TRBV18,TGTGCCAGCTCACCGCTGCAATTCGTCCAGGGGGCCTACGAGCAGTACTTC,CASSPLQFVQGAYEQYF
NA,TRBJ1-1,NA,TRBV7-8,TGTGCCAGCAGCTTAGTAGGGAACACTGAAGCTTTCTTT,CASSLVGNTEAFF
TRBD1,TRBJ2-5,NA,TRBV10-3,TGTGCCATCAGTACGACAGGGGGCCGGGAGACCCAGTACTTC,CAISTTGGRETQYF
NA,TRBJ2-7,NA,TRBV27,TGTGCCAGCAGTCCCCAAGGCGGGGCTGCTACAAGCTACGAGCAGTACTTC,CASSPQGGAATSYEQYF
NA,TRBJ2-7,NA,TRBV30,TGTGCCTGGAGTGCGGGGCAGGAGAGACACGAGCAGTACTTC,CAWSAGQERHEQYF
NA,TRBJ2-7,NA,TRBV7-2,TGTGCCAGCAGCTTAGAGTCTTTCAGGGCATCCTACGAGCAGTACTTC,CASSLESFRASYEQYF
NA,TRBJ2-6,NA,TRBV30,TGTGCCTGGAGTCTTGCTGGGGCCAACGTCCTGACTTTC,CAWSLAGANVLTF
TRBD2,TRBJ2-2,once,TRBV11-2,TGTGCCAGCAGCGTGTGGACTAGCGGGGTCACCGGGGAGCTGTTTTTT,CASSVWTSGVTGELFF
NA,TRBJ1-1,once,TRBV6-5,TGTGCCAGCACTCGGAACACTGAAGCTTTCTTT,CASTRNTEAFF
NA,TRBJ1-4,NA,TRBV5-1,TGCGCCAGCAGCCCCCTTTTACAGGGTCATAATAATGAAAAACTGTTTTTT,CASSPLLQGHNNEKLFF
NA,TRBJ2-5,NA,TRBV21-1,TGTGCCAGCAGCAAGGCTTCCATGACCTCACGGGGGCAAGAGACCCAGTACTTC,CASSKASMTSRGQETQYF
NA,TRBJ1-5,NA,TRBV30,TGTGCCTGGAGTAGAAGATGGGACGCCAATCAGCCCCAGCATTTT,CAWSRRWDANQPQHF
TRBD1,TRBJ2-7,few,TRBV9,TGTGCCAGCAGCGTCGGGACAGGCCGAACCTACGAGCAGTACTTC,CASSVGTGRTYEQYF
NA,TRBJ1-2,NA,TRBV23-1,TGCGCCAGTCGGTCGGGTCCATTCGCCTTC,CASRSGPFAF
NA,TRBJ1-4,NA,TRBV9,TGTGCCAGCAGCGTAGGTAGGGCTTTTGAAAAACTGTTTTTT,CASSVGRAFEKLFF
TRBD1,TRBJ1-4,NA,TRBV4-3,TGCGCCAGCAGCCGGAACAGGGGGGGGGCTAATGAAAAACTGTTTTTT,CASSRNRGGANEKLFF
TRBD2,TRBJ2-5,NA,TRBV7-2,TGTGCCAGCAGCCTCATGCGGGGGCAAGAGACCCAGTACTTC,CASSLMRGQETQYF
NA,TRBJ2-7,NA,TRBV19,TGTGCCAGTATGGGGGACCCCTACGAGCAGTACTTC,CASMGDPYEQYF
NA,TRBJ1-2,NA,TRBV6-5,TGTGCCAGCAGTTCCCCGAACAACTATGGCTACACCTTC,CASSSPNNYGYTF
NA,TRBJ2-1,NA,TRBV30,TGTGCCTGGTTCCCACGGGTGCGTACCAATGAGCAGTTCTTC,CAWFPRVRTNEQFF
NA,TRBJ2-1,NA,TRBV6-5,TGTGCCAGCAGCAAATTTGACAGCTACAATGAGCAGTTCTTC,CASSKFDSYNEQFF
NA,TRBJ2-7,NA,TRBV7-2,TGTGCCAGCAGCTTAGAAGGGCAGCCGAGCTACGAGCAGTACTTC,CASSLEGQPSYEQYF
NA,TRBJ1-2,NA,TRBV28,TGTGCCAGCAGTCCCAGGGGCAGGGGAAACTATGGCTACACCTTC,CASSPRGRGNYGYTF
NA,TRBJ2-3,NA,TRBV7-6,TGTGCCAGCAGCTTAGGAGCGGGTCCTAGCACAGATACGCAGTATTTT,CASSLGAGPSTDTQYF
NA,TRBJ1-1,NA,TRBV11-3,TGTGCCAGCAGCGGAGGGGTGAACACTGAAGCTTTCTTT,CASSGGVNTEAFF
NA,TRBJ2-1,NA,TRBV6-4,TGTGCCAGCAGTGGGAATCAGGGGCCCCACAATGAGCAGTTCTTC,CASSGNQGPHNEQFF
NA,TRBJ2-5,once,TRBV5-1,TGCGCCAGCAGCTTGGACAGGCCCCCAGAGACCCAGTACTTC,CASSLDRPPETQYF
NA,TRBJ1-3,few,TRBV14,TGTGCCAGCAGCCCCATGGACCGGCTCTCTGGAAACACCATATATTTT,CASSPMDRLSGNTIYF
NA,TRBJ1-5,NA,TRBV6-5,TGTGCCAGCAGTTATATTAAGGATCAGCCCCAGCATTTT,CASSYIKDQPQHF
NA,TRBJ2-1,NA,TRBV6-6,TGTGCCAGCAGTTCCTATCGGGGCTCCTACAATGAGCAGTTCTTC,CASSSYRGSYNEQFF
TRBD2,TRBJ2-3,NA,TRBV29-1,TGCAGCGTTGAAGTGCTAAACTGGGGACTAGCGGATACGCAGTATTTT,CSVEVLNWGLADTQYF
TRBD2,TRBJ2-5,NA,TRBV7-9,TGTGCCAGCAGCGCGACTAGCGGGGTTGGGACCCAGTACTTC,CASSATSGVGTQYF
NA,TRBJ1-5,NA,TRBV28,TGTGCCACCAGACAAGGGCAGATCAATCAGCCCCAGCATTTT,CATRQGQINQPQHF
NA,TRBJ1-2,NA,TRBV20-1,TGCAGTGCGGGAATTAACTATGGCTACACCTTC,CSAGINYGYTF